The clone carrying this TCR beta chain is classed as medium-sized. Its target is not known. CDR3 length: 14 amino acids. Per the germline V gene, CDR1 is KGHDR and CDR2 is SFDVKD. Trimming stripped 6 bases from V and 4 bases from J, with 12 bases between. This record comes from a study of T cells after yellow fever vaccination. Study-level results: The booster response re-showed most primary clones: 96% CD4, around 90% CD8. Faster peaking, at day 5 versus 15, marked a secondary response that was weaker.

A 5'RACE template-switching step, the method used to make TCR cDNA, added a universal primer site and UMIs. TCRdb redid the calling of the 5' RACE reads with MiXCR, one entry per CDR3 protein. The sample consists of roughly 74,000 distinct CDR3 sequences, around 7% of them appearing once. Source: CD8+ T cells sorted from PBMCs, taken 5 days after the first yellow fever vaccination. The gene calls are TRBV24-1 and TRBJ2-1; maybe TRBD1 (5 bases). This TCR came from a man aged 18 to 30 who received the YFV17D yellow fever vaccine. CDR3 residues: CATSLTGGYNEQFF. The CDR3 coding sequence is TGTGCCACCAGTCTAACAGGCGGATACAATGAGCAGTTCTTC.